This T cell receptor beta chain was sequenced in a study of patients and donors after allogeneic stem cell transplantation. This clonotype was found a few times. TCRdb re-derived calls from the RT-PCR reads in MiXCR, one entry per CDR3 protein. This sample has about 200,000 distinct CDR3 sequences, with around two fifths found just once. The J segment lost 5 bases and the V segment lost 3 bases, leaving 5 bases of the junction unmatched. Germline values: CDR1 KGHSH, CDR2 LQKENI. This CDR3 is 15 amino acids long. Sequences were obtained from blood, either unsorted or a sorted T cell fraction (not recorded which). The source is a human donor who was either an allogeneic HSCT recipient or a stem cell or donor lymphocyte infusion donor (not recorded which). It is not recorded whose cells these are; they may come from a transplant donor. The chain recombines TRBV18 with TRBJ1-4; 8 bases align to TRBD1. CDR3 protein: CASSPGQGPNEKLFF. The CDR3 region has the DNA TGTGCCAGCTCACCCGGACAGGGTCCCAATGAAAAACTGTTTTTT.